Following are 24 T cell receptor beta chains from one sample sequenced in a study of blood T cell repertoires in COVID-19. TCRdb keeps only in-frame clones here, not all; method: immunoSEQ multiplex PCR. The table lists some 70,000 clones, more than 60% of them singletons. Sequenced material: peripheral blood. These receptors were collected from a man aged 55 to 70 with acute or convalescent COVID-19.

The chain employs TRBV6-5 and TRBJ1-2; no firm D call. CDR1 is MNHEY and CDR2 is SVGAGI in the germline V gene. The CDR3 sequence is 13 residues long. Trimming pared 5 bases from V and 4 bases from J, leaving 11 bases between. The CDR3 nucleotides are TGTGCCAGCAGTCTACTTAGTACCTATGGCTACACCTTC. Its translation: CASSLLSTYGYTF.

This chain connects TRBV5-1 to TRBJ2-7; 9 bases fit TRBD2. The CDR3 length is 17 residues. J was trimmed by 2 bases and V by 0 bases; bases with no gene match: 9. The germline gives CDR1 SGHRS, CDR2 YFSETQ. The CDR3 coding sequence is TGCGCCAGCAGCTTGGCCCCCGTGGCTAGCGGGACCTACGAGCAGTACTTC. Residues: CASSLAPVASGTYEQYF.

This chain connects TRBV12-5 to TRBJ2-2; TRBD2 matches 13 bases. Germline CDR1 reads LGHNT; CDR2 reads FRNRAP. V was pared by 5 bases and J by 0 bases, with 3 bases of the junction left unmatched. The CDR3 contains 17 residues. The CDR3 bases are TGTGCTAGTGGTCCGGGGACTAGCGGGACGAACACCGGGGAGCTGTTTTTT. Its translation: CASGPGTSGTNTGELFF.

The chain recombines TRBV2 with TRBJ1-4, with 11 bases matching TRBD1. The CDR3 is made up of 17 amino acids. Germline trimming cut 6 bases from V and 4 bases from J; bases unmatched to any gene: 10. Germline V CDR1 and CDR2: SNHLY, FYNNEI. The CDR3 nucleotides read TGTGCCAGCAGAGCCGGGACAGGGGGGCGAGGTAATGAAAAACTGTTTTTT. It translates to CASRAGTGGRGNEKLFF.

This chain connects TRBV27 to TRBJ2-2; 9 nucleotides line up with TRBD1. This CDR3 spans 15 amino acids. The junction had 6 bases not matched to a gene; V was cut back by 6 bases and J by 4 bases. Germline V gene sequence: CDR1 MNHEY, CDR2 SMNVEV (reference sequence). CDR3 in DNA: TGTGCCAGCAGATCCGGGACAGGGCGCACCGGGGAGCTGTTTTTT. Amino acids: CASRSGTGRTGELFF.

This clone appeared a few times. The chain has TRBV24-1 and TRBJ2-7; no clear D gene. The V gene's germline CDR1 is KGHDR and CDR2 SFDVKD. There are 11 residues in the CDR3. Trimming took 7 bases from V and 3 from J, leaving 6 bases between them. The CDR3 nucleotides are TGTGCCACCAGGCGGAACTACGAGCAGTACTTC. This codes for CATRRNYEQYF.

This clone has a single count. The chain carries TRBV19 and TRBJ1-2; TRBD1 agrees at 7 bases. With 2 bases clipped from V and 0 bases from J, the junction kept 12 bases outside the gene matches. CDR1 and CDR2 (germline): LNHDA, SQIVND (reference sequence). The CDR3 is 18 amino acids. The DNA for the CDR3 is TGTGCCAGTAGTATATCAGGGGGACGTACGATATCTAACTATGGCTACACCTTC. Translated: CASSISGGRTISNYGYTF. Combining the CDR3 with reference TRBV19 and TRBJ1-2 gives the whole variable domain DGGITQSPKYLFRKEGQNVTLSCEQNLNHDAMYWYRQDPGQGLRLIYYSQIVNDFQKGDIAEGYSVSREKKESFPLTVTSAQKNPTAFYLCASSISGGRTISNYGYTFGSGTRLTVV.

This chain joins TRBV2 and TRBJ2-2; TRBD2 is a possible D gene (5 bases). CDR3 length: 14 amino acids. Germline CDR1 and CDR2: SNHLY and FYNNEI. Trimming shortened V by 3 bases and J by 4 bases, and 9 bases separated the two germline ends. This chain's CDR3 is CASSEKGLTGELFF. CDR3 nucleotide sequence: TGTGCCAGCAGTGAGAAAGGACTCACCGGGGAGCTGTTTTTT.

V gene TRBV5-4 combines with J gene TRBJ1-2, with 8 bases lining up with TRBD1. The CDR3 runs to 16 residues. Germline lookup yields CDR1 SGHNT and CDR2 YYREEE (reference sequence). J gave up 4 bases and V 1 base, and 9 bases lay outside the gene matches. The CDR3 here is CASSLSSNRGAYGYTF. The CDR3 nucleotides read TGTGCCAGCAGCTTGTCCTCGAACAGGGGGGCCTATGGCTACACCTTC. Supplemented by reference TRBV5-4 and TRBJ1-2, the full variable domain reads ETGVTQSPTHLIKTRGQQVTLRCSSQSGHNTVSWYQQALGQGPQFIFQYYREEENGRGNFPPRFSGLQFPNYSSELNVNALELDDSALYLCASSLSSNRGAYGYTFGSGTRLTVV.

The chain has TRBV7-3 and TRBJ1-4; D gene uncertain. The germline V and J ends were trimmed by 0 bases and 8 bases, with 16 bases remaining between them. From germline, CDR1 is SGHTA and CDR2 FQGTGA. The CDR3 extends over 16 amino acids. CDR3 sequence: CASSLTGGAEAEKLFF. CDR3 sequence (DNA): TGTGCCAGCAGCTTAACCGGAGGTGCGGAGGCAGAAAAACTGTTTTTT. Full variable domain (outside the CDR3, taken from reference TRBV7-3 and TRBJ1-4): GAGVSQTPSNKVTEKGKYVELRCDPISGHTALYWYRQSLGQGPEFLIYFQGTGAADDSGLPNDRFFAVRPEGSVSTLKIQRTERGDSAVYLCASSLTGGAEAEKLFFGSGTQLSVL.

The rearrangement joins TRBV7-2 to TRBJ2-1; tentatively, D is TRBD2 (6 bases). Germline V CDR1 and CDR2: SGHTA, FQGNSA. This CDR3 contains 15 residues. With 1 base removed from V and 0 bases from J, the gap between germline ends came to 7 bases. Here the CDR3 reads CASSLDGGSYNEQFF. The CDR3 DNA follows: TGTGCCAGCAGCTTAGACGGGGGCTCCTACAATGAGCAGTTCTTC.

This chain links TRBV6-6 with TRBJ1-3, with 10 bases that match TRBD1. The CDR3 spans 14 residues. Germline V gene data show CDR1 as MNHNY and CDR2 as SVGAGI (reference sequence). Losses at the gene ends were 2 bases for V and 8 bases for J; bases not matched to a gene: 3. In DNA form, the CDR3 reads TGTGCCAGCAGTTACGGGACAGGGGAGGACACCATATATTTT. Protein: CASSYGTGEDTIYF.

The rearrangement joins TRBV19 to TRBJ2-3, with 9 bases matching TRBD2. Germline CDR1 is LNHDA and CDR2 is SQIVND (reference sequence). The CDR3 length is 15 residues. Germline trimming cut 4 bases from V and 2 bases from J; bases unmatched to any gene: 4. CDR3: CASSNQREATDTQYF. The CDR3 DNA reads TGTGCCAGTAGTAATCAGCGGGAGGCCACAGATACGCAGTATTTT.

This clone has ten or more counts. This chain joins TRBV24-1 and TRBJ1-5; D might be TRBD1 (6 bases). The V gene lost 3 bases and the J gene lost 3 bases, with 11 bases spanning the gap. The germline gives CDR1 KGHDR, CDR2 SFDVKD. This CDR3 has 15 residues. The chain's CDR3 is CATSDDRRPNQPQHF. CDR3 nucleotides: TGTGCCACCAGTGATGACAGGCGACCCAATCAGCCCCAGCATTTT.

In DNA, the CDR3 is TGTGCCAGCAGTGAAGGCGGCGGTCTTCAGCCCCAGCATTTT. The encoded protein is CASSEGGGLQPQHF. The rearrangement links TRBV2 to TRBJ1-5; D is ambiguous. The ends were cut back, 1 base at V and 6 bases at J, with 10 bases in the middle. This CDR3 region has 14 residues. Germline CDR1 and CDR2: SNHLY and FYNNEI.

This clone appeared a few times. The chain recombines TRBV6-4 with TRBJ2-1, with 7 bases matching TRBD2. Looked up from germline, CDR1 is MRHNA and CDR2 is SNTAGT. This CDR3 has 14 residues. The J segment lost 3 bases and the V segment lost 6 bases, leaving 5 bases of the junction unmatched. The CDR3 loop is CASSPGGDYNEQFF. In DNA, the CDR3 is TGTGCCAGCAGCCCGGGGGGAGACTACAATGAGCAGTTCTTC.

The chain links TRBV9 to TRBJ1-1; D gene unclear. V was cut by 5 bases and J by 1 base, with 12 bases left in between. Germline V gene sequence: CDR1 SGDLS, CDR2 YYNGEE. The CDR3 is made up of 14 amino acids. CDR3 in amino acids: CASRPAGENTEAFF. CDR3 bases: TGTGCCAGCAGACCCGCGGGCGAGAACACTGAAGCTTTCTTT.

CDR3: CASSLGTSYEQYF. The CDR3 DNA follows: TGTGCCAGCTCACTCGGGACTTCCTACGAGCAGTACTTC. V gene TRBV18 combines with J gene TRBJ2-7, with a possible D match to TRBD2 (6 bases). Germline V gene lookup returns CDR1 KGHSH and CDR2 LQKENI. V dropped 4 bases and J dropped 1 base, with 8 bases sitting between them. The CDR3 is made up of 13 amino acids. Full variable domain (outside the CDR3, taken from reference TRBV18 and TRBJ2-7): NAGVMQNPRHLVRRRGQEARLRCSPMKGHSHVYWYRQLPEEGLKFMVYLQKENIIDESGMPKERFSAEFPKEGPSILRIQQVVRGDSAAYFCASSLGTSYEQYFGPGTRLTVT.

This clone has a handful of counts. The chain recombines TRBV5-4 with TRBJ1-4, with 7 positions matching TRBD1. Germline V gene lookup returns CDR1 SGHNT and CDR2 YYREEE (reference sequence). With 4 bases clipped from V and 8 bases from J, the junction kept 8 bases outside the gene matches. The CDR3 runs to 14 residues. The CDR3 spells CASSLQGIGEKLFF. The CDR3, as DNA: TGTGCCAGCAGCCTACAGGGGATAGGGGAAAAACTGTTTTTT.

V gene TRBV6-5 combines with J gene TRBJ2-3; 7 nucleotides line up with TRBD2. The ends lost 6 bases at V and 1 base at J; junction bases unmatched: 4. Germline loops: CDR1 MNHEY, CDR2 SVGAGI. The CDR3 contains 14 residues. For the CDR3, the DNA is TGTGCCAGCAGCCGTCTAGCGGGCACAGATACGCAGTATTTT. This gives the protein CASSRLAGTDTQYF.

This sequence joins TRBV28 and TRBJ1-4; D is ambiguous. Trimming removed 2 bases at V and 3 bases at J, with 16 bases between. Per the germline V gene, CDR1 is MDHEN and CDR2 is SYDVKM. This CDR3 spans 17 amino acids. CDR3 in amino acids: CASSLEVHSDSNEKLFF. CDR3 DNA: TGTGCCAGCAGTTTAGAGGTCCATTCAGACTCTAATGAAAAACTGTTTTTT. The entire variable domain, with the rest obtained from reference TRBV28 and TRBJ1-4, is as follows: DVKVTQSSRYLVKRTGEKVFLECVQDMDHENMFWYRQDPGLGLRLIYFSYDVKMKEKGDIPEGYSVSREKKERFSLILESASTNQTSMYLCASSLEVHSDSNEKLFFGSGTQLSVL.

The V gene is TRBV19, the J gene TRBJ2-2, with a weak D call TRBD1 (5 bases). The length of the CDR3 is 15 residues. CDR1 LNHDA and CDR2 SQIVND come from the germline V gene (reference sequence). V gave up 7 bases and J gave up 1 base, with 13 bases separating them. This CDR3 reads CASIQGERNTGELFF. The CDR3 DNA follows: TGTGCCAGTATTCAAGGGGAAAGGAACACCGGGGAGCTGTTTTTT. Filled out from reference TRBV19 and TRBJ2-2, the complete variable domain reads DGGITQSPKYLFRKEGQNVTLSCEQNLNHDAMYWYRQDPGQGLRLIYYSQIVNDFQKGDIAEGYSVSREKKESFPLTVTSAQKNPTAFYLCASIQGERNTGELFFGEGSRLTVL.

The J gene is TRBJ1-1, the V gene TRBV7-3; 9 nucleotides line up with TRBD1. CDR1 SGHTA and CDR2 FQGTGA come from the germline V gene. The CDR3 has 15 residues. The J segment lost 4 bases and the V segment lost 4 bases, leaving 7 bases of the junction unmatched. The DNA of the CDR3 is TGTGCCAGCAGCTCGGGACAGGGAAAGGGCACTGAAGCTTTCTTT. Its protein is CASSSGQGKGTEAFF.

This clone showed up just a few times. The DNA of the CDR3 is TGTGCCAGCAGCTTACTGAGCGGGGGCACAGATACGCAGTATTTT. Its protein is CASSLLSGGTDTQYF. The V call is TRBV7-2, the J call TRBJ2-3; 7 bases are shared with TRBD2. In germline, CDR1 is SGHTA, CDR2 FQGNSA. V lost 2 bases to trimming and J lost 1 base; unmatched junction nucleotides: 3. The CDR3 length is 15 residues.